This TCR beta chain emerged from a study of T cell repertoires in ileal Crohn's disease (dated by TCRdb to the late 2010s). For context, the study as a whole: Median disease duration was around 8 years, and roughly a third of patients were identified as active smokers at the time of surgery. Every patient underwent surgery because of a complication, which was stricturing disease in around 61% and penetrating disease in roughly 40%. About half of the patients received postoperative therapy: under 13 received thiopurines and 15 to 20 received anti-TNF agents. The TCR repertoire was analysed in about 55 patients with Crohn's disease drawn from a prospective multicentre cohort. The study was conducted in parallel with a multicentre cohort built to find predictors of early endoscopic recurrence after ileocolonic resection. Endoscopic postoperative recurrence was defined by a Rutgeerts score above i0. A total of roughly 170 mucosal samples from approximately 60 patients were sequenced, collected from several sites on the surgical specimen and at postoperative endoscopy.

A remark on this clone: Its antigen remains undetermined. No quality values exist for individual bases; no much larger clone is one base distant.

Adults with ileal or ileocolonic Crohn's disease for whom ileocolonic resection was indicated were considered eligible. Whole ileal mucosal biopsies were kept frozen at -80 degrees C prior to DNA extraction. Genomic DNA was isolated from frozen whole biopsies using a TRizol-based method, and the DNA was quantified with a NanoDrop 2000 spectrophotometer. The paper's findings and limits, for the study overall: Compared with non-smokers, patients who were active smokers at surgery showed a significantly higher proportion of clonal expansions (roughly 24% vs 19%, p=0.02). Higher percentages of high-frequency clones at the time of surgery were linked to endoscopic recurrence, and every patient with clonality above 26.8% (18/57) had recurrence. Compared with CD4 T cells, sorted CD8 T cells contained more high-frequency clones, which suggests that the mucosal expansions were mostly CD8. Only a subgroup of patients, of unstated size, had mucosal CD4 and CD8 T cells sorted and sequenced.

Around 460 nanograms of biopsy DNA per sample were submitted for commercial TCRB immunosequencing. Adaptive Biotechnology amplified the CDR3 regions from genomic DNA with a two-step multiplex PCR designed to control amplification bias. The first PCR used primers for every V and J gene segment; the second PCR added barcodes and Illumina adapters. An Illumina instrument was used to sequence the CDR3 libraries. On the authors' methods: Vendor-provided pipelines were combined with custom analysis of raw data in R/Bioconductor under R version 3.3.0. Clonality, ranging from 0 to 1, was calculated as the inverse of the normalised Shannon entropy of all productive clones. High-frequency clones were defined as the repertoire share of the top 100 clones, retaining only clones passing a 95% confidence test. Overlap between samples was measured with the Morisita-Horn index, while repertoire diversity was measured with the Simpson index. This is the immuneACCESS table as TCRdb keeps it, with only in-frame sequences that have V and J called. A part of the clones is gone; compared with another copy, unresolved V genes explain less than half, and the rest is unexplained. V and J calls and clone size are those listed in that table; D and trimming were worked out from the DNA. The sample profile shows about 15,000 clones; about 73% of them were found once. Around 18% of the sample lies in the top ten.

For CDR1 and CDR2, the germline V gene lists SGHRS and YFSETQ. From V the trimming removes 4 bases and from J it removes 5 bases, while the gene matches leave 8 bases of the junction unaccounted for. Counted from cysteine to phenylalanine, this CDR3 has 14 amino acids. The retained sequence is limited to the CDR3, 42 bases, with the frame set at the first base. The rearrangement combines TRBV5-1 with TRBJ1-1; TRBD1 lines up with 7 middle nucleotides. Source material: ileal tissue. The TCR originated in an adult with Crohn's disease. The CDR3 region has the sequence CASSHGTEGTEAFF. The DNA is TGCGCCAGCAGCCACGGGACAGAGGGGACTGAAGCTTTCTTT.